One T cell receptor beta chain is described in this entry. This receptor's antigen is unknown. Nothing much larger sits one base from this clone, and base qualities are not available. Ficoll-Paque density gradient centrifugation was the method used to isolate PBMCs. The reads were generated on an Illumina NovaSeq 6000. cDNA libraries for TCRalpha and TCRbeta were prepared by 5'RACE using constant-segment primers, with sample barcodes and unique molecular identifiers added. Trizol reagent was used to extract RNA from every sample. Libraries were amplified in two PCR steps, with a second sample barcode and Illumina TruSeq adapters added in the second step. Libraries were sequenced on an Illumina NovaSeq with 2 x 150 bp paired-end reads. The paper's data handling went like this. Demultiplexing of reads and collapsing into UMI-guided consensus sequences were performed with migec v1.2.7. Using mixcr v2.1.11, UMI consensuses were aligned to TRA and TRB V and J templates and then assembled into clonotypes. A clonotype was counted as expanded or contracted only when both edgeR and NoisET called the clonotype significant, with the noise models trained on biological replicates. For edgeR calls, the cutoffs were a false discovery rate-adjusted p below 0.01 and a log2 fold-change threshold of 1. As an exploratory analysis of dynamics, max-normalized trajectories of the 1000 most abundant clonotypes were examined by PCA with hierarchical clustering. Separately sequenced CD4+ and CD8+ repertoires were used to assign the CD4 or CD8 phenotype of responding clones. TCRdb handled the public reads itself, with Q25 trimming in fastp and clone calling in MiXCR, and kept productive beta chains. Identical CDR3 protein sequences are pooled into one entry, listed with their most common genes and DNA. TCRdb assigned the V and J calls; the authors' analysis was not used. The sample table holds over 400,000 distinct CDR3 sequences, of which roughly a quarter were seen once. Together, the top ten hold less than 15% of the sample.

The entry originates in a study of T-cell memory formation after mild COVID-19 (dated by TCRdb to the early 2020s). Describing the broader study: TCR sequence clusters from the two donors were largely donor specific. The cohort comprised two young, previously healthy adult volunteers, one female and one male. T-cell clones expanding and contracting after mild COVID-19 in a couple of donors were tracked by longitudinal TCRalpha and TCRbeta repertoire sequencing. General study outcomes and caveats: The study covered only a couple of mild cases, and larger cohorts including severe cases with pre-infection samples were considered necessary. Some responding clones were detected in pre-infection memory, which suggested that pre-existing cross-reactive memory T cells had joined the SARS-CoV-2 response. Balanced CD4/CD8 phenotypes were observed for clones contracting from day 15 to 85, whereas a bias towards CD4+ was observed for a second wave of clones expanding from day 15 to 37. Contracting CD4+ clones were located mainly in the CM and EM memory subsets, whereas CD8+ clones were found to be enriched in EMRA. SARS-CoV-2 specificity of the second-wave clones peaking on day 37 was not confirmed.

V is shortened by 2 bases, J by 5 bases, and the region joining them spans 12 bases. From its cysteine to its phenylalanine, the CDR3 spans 14 amino acids. Just CDR3 DNA is preserved here, 42 bases in frame from base 1. The germline V gene encodes CDR1 SGHTA and CDR2 FQGNSA. The sequence came from an adult woman who had mild COVID-19 (a few samples of this study predate the infection). The sample titles of this study are shuffled in the database, so cell type and time point are left out; the donor was told from shared clones. Sequencing was performed on PBMCs or a T cell subset sorted from them (not recorded which). Recombination joined TRBV7-2 with TRBJ2-5, with a weak D call of TRBD2 (6 bases match). The bases are TGTGCCAGCAGCTTATCCGGGACTCGGGAGACCCAGTACTTC. It specifies CASSLSGTRETQYF.